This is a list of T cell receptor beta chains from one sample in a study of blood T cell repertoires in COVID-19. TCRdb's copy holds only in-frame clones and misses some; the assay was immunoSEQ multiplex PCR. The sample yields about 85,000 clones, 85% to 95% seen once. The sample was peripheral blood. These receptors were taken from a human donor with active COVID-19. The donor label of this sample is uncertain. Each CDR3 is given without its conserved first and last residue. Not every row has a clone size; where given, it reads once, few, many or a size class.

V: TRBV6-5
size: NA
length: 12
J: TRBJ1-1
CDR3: ASTNGQGNTEAF

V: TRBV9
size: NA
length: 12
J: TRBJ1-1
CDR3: ASSVGQGHTEAF

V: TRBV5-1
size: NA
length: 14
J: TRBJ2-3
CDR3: ASSPGSSGGTDTQY

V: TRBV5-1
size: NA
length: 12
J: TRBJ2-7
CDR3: ASSLDSWGSEQY

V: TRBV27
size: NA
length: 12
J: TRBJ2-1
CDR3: ASSLWRGDNEQF

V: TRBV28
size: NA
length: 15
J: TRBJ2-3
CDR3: ASSLDPAGWDTDTQY

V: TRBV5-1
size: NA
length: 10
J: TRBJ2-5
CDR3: ASSFVQETQY

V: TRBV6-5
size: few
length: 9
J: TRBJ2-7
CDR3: ASSSPYEQY

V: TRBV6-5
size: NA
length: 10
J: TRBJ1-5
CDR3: ASRAGDQPQH

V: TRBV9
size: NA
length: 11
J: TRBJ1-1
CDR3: ASSVAMNTEAF

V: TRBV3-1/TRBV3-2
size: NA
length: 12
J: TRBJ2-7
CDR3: ASSLQGYAYEQY

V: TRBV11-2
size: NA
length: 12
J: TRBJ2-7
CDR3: ASSLSGGEYEQY

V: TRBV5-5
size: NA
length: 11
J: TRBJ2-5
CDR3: ASSLEYGETQY

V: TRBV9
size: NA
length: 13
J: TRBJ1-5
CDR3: ASSVDGGSGQPQH

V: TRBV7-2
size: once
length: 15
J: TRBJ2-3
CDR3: ASSLYDSGGVTDTQY

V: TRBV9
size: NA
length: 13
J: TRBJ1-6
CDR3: ASSPTGTGNSPLH

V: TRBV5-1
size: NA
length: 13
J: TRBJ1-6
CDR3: ASSQGQGGNSPLH

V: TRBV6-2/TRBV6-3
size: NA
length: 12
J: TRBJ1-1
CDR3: ASSSTVGGTEAF

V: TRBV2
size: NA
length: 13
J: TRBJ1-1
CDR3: ASSEAGVGKTEAF

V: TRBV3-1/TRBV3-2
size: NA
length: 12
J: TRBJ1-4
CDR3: ASSQMFGDEKLF

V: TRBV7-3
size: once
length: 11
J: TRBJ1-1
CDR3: ASSSLRDTEAF

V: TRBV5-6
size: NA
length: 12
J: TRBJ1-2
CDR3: ASSLYQGLYGYT

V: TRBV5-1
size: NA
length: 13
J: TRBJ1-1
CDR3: ASSLEGQGLTEAF

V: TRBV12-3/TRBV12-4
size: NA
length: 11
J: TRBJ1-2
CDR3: ASIDPRGYGYT

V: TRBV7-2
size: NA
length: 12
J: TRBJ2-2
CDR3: ASSLYTLTGELF

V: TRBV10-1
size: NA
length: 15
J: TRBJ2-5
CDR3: ASSESLASGGQETQY

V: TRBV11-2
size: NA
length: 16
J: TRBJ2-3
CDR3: ASSLRTSGTPPTDTQY

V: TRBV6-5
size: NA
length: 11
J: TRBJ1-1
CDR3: ASRQGARTEAF

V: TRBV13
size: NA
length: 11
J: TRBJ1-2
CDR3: ASTDRRNYGYT

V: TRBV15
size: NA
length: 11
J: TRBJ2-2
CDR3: ATAEGLTGELF

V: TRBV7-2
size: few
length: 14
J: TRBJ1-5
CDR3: ASSSGTGRVGQPQH

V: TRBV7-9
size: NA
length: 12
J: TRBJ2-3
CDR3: ASSLAAPRDTQY

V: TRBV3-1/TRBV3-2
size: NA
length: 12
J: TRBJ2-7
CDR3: ASSYGGNSYEQY

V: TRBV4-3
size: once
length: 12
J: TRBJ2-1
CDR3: ASSQDLTSRGLF

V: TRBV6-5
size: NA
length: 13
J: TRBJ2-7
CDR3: ASSPRDRISHEQY

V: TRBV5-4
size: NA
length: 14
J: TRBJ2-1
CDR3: ASSLTSGLSYNEQF